This is a list of T cell receptor beta chains from one sample in a study of blood T cell repertoires in COVID-19. Using immunoSEQ multiplex PCR, the repertoire was profiled, and TCRdb retains in-frame clones only, with some absent. The profile shows 300,000 to 400,000 clones, 85% to 90% of them singletons. The sequenced sample consisted of PBMCs or T cells enriched from blood (not recorded which). These receptors all stem from a woman under 30 who had recovered from COVID-19. Both conserved end residues are trimmed from each CDR3. Clone size, where shown, is once, few, many, or a class for clones that have expanded.

cdr3_aa v_call clone_size j_call
ASRTQGFSYEQY TRBV6-5 - TRBJ2-7
ASTIELRTEAF TRBV10-3 once TRBJ1-1
ATSTPQASVYGYT TRBV15 - TRBJ1-2
ASSLGSGPYNEQF TRBV7-9 - TRBJ2-1
ASSRTSGSLLADTQY TRBV7-2 - TRBJ2-3
ASEESPYEQY TRBV6-6 - TRBJ2-7
ASSSLIQGMNTEAF TRBV6-6 - TRBJ1-1
ASSPSGQGAKAF TRBV18 few TRBJ1-1
ATSRGTGGSQPQH TRBV15 - TRBJ1-5
ASGGTGTNEQY TRBV12-5 - TRBJ2-7
ASSQDGTANQPQH TRBV4-3 - TRBJ1-5
ASSGSGYSPTEAF TRBV5-1 - TRBJ1-1
ASSLGVNTEAF TRBV6-2/TRBV6-3 - TRBJ1-1
ASSPPRENTEAF TRBV7-2 - TRBJ1-1
ASSLGVEQPQH TRBV7-9 - TRBJ1-5
ASSSRGWNSPLH TRBV27 - TRBJ1-6
ASSLGPSWDRGPYEQY TRBV27 - TRBJ2-7
ASSVGQEYTEAF TRBV5-6 - TRBJ1-1
ASSYDLTGSHEQY TRBV6-2/TRBV6-3 - TRBJ2-7
ASSKPPARESGYT TRBV21-1 - TRBJ1-2
ASSVEPPRGRGGSNEQF TRBV9 - TRBJ2-1
ASSPWASGDNEQF TRBV18 - TRBJ2-1